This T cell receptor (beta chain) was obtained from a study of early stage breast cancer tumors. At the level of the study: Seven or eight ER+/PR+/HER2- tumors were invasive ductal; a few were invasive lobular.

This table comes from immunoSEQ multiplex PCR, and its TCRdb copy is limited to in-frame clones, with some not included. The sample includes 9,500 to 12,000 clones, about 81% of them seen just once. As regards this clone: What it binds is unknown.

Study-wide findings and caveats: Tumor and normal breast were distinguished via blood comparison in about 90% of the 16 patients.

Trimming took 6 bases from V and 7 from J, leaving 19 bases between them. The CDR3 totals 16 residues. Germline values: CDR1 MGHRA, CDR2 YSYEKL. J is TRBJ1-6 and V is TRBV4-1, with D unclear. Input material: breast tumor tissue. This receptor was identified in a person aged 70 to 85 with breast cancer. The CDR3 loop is CASSSYRRESNSPLHF. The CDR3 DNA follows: TGCGCCAGCAGTTCGTACAGACGAGAGAGCAATTCACCCCTCCACTTT.